This T cell receptor (beta chain) was captured in a study of technical replicates of blood from a handful of donors. Assay used: immunoSEQ multiplex PCR; TCRdb lists only in-frame clones, some missing. This sample has fewer than 65,000 clones, with about 87% found just once. This CDR3 region has 10 residues. Germline assignment: CDR1 LNHDA and CDR2 SQIVND (reference sequence). The V end lost 5 bases, the J end lost 7 bases, and 2 bases lay between the germline ends. The TCR sequence derives from a human donor in good health. Some clones in this sample may be carry-over from other donors' samples. Sequenced sample: PBMCs. The rearrangement links TRBV19 to TRBJ2-2; the D is unclear. CDR3 bases: TGTGCCAGTAGTCGCGGGGAGCTGTTTTTT. Translated: CASSRGELFF.